This T cell receptor beta chain was recovered during a study of blood T cell repertoires in COVID-19. On the study more broadly: The United States, Italy and Spain supplied acute and convalescent COVID-19 samples. T cells, B-cell-depleted T cells, or PBMCs provided the cDNA or gDNA that served as material.

Germline CDR1 reads PRHDT; CDR2 reads FYEKMQ (reference sequence). V lost 5 bases to trimming and J lost 4 bases; unmatched junction nucleotides: 10. The CDR3 contains 15 residues. Source study methods: The authors estimated nucleated cell counts from reference gene primer amplification. The protocol was immunoSEQ multiplex PCR, while the TCRdb copy is restricted to in-frame clones and leaves out a portion. From that table come the V and J calls and clone size; the DNA was used to work out D and trimming. Found here are under 150,000 clones, roughly 71% of them singletons; the top ten hold 15% to 25%.

Input material: peripheral blood. V and J are TRBV13 and TRBJ2-5, with TRBD1 identical over 7 bases. The origin of this receptor is an elderly man with acute or convalescent COVID-19. CDR3 in amino acids: CASSRRQGIIETQYF. The CDR3 bases are TGTGCCAGCAGCAGAAGACAGGGAATAATAGAGACCCAGTACTTC.